The 28 T cell receptor beta chains listed next were all sequenced from one sample in a study of blood T cell repertoires in COVID-19. TCRdb's copy holds only in-frame clones and misses some; the assay was immunoSEQ multiplex PCR. This sample has about 210,000 clones, with around four fifths found just once. The sample consisted of peripheral blood. These receptors came from a man in his 60s with COVID-19, enrolled during active disease.

V usage is TRBV27 and J usage is TRBJ1-1; D gene unclear. V was shortened by 3 bases and J by 1 base, with 12 bases between the two germline ends. The CDR3 is 15 amino acids. The germline V gene has CDR1 MNHEY and CDR2 SMNVEV (reference sequence). The CDR3, as DNA: TGTGCCAGCAGTTTCCGAGGAGTAAGGAACACTGAAGCTTTCTTT. This gives the protein CASSFRGVRNTEAFF.

The rearrangement uses TRBV6-5 and TRBJ1-5, with TRBD1 matching 7 bases. J gave up 6 bases and V 6 bases, and 8 bases lay outside the gene matches. The germline CDR1 and CDR2 sequences are MNHEY and SVGAGI. The CDR3 covers 14 residues. The CDR3 DNA follows: TGTGCCAGCAGGTCGGGCAGGGGGACTCAGCCCCAGCATTTT. It encodes CASRSGRGTQPQHF.

The CDR3 region is CAISSRAPGSGNQPQHF. The DNA for the CDR3 is TGTGCCATCAGTTCCAGGGCCCCGGGTTCGGGCAATCAGCCCCAGCATTTT. V gene TRBV10-3 combines with J gene TRBJ1-5; TRBD1 is a possible D gene (5 bases). The CDR3 length is 17 residues. In germline, CDR1 is ENHRY, CDR2 SYGVKD. V dropped 5 bases and J dropped 2 bases, with 19 bases sitting between them.

The chain recombines TRBV5-1 with TRBJ1-2; TRBD1 matches 8 bases. Losses at the gene ends were 0 bases for V and 5 bases for J; bases not matched to a gene: 6. The CDR3 loop spans 15 amino acids. In germline, CDR1 is SGHRS, CDR2 YFSETQ. The CDR3 DNA is TGCGCCAGCAGCTTGGGACACGGGACAGGTTATGGCTACACCTTC. Protein sequence: CASSLGHGTGYGYTF.

The V call is TRBV27, the J call TRBJ1-6, with 8 bases fitting TRBD1. Germline V gene data show CDR1 as MNHEY and CDR2 as SMNVEV (reference sequence). The CDR3 runs to 15 residues. After removal of 4 bases from V and 5 bases from J, the junction contained 4 bases not matched to a gene. The CDR3 coding sequence is TGTGCCAGCAGTTCGGGACAGGTTAATAATTCACCCCTCCACTTT. Translation: CASSSGQVNNSPLHF.

There are many counts of this clone. The identical CDR3 is also encoded by other nucleotide sequences in the sample. The chain links TRBV6-1 to TRBJ1-2; no clear D. Germline-derived CDR1 and CDR2 are MNHNS and SASEGT. The V end was cut by 1 base, the J end by 5 bases, with 5 bases between. The CDR3 loop spans 12 amino acids. CDR3 nucleotides: TGTGCCAGCAGTGAAGGGAGTTATGGCTACACCTTC. This sequence encodes CASSEGSYGYTF.

The chain joins TRBV7-9 to TRBJ1-4; no clear D. CDR1 is SEHNR, CDR2 FQNEAQ, per germline (reference sequence). This CDR3 region has 13 residues. Trimming pared 4 bases from V and 4 bases from J, leaving 7 bases between. CDR3 DNA: TGTGCCAGCAGCTCGGACTTTAATGAAAAACTGTTTTTT. It translates to CASSSDFNEKLFF.

V usage is TRBV5-5 and J usage is TRBJ1-1; TRBD1 might be the D (6 bases). This CDR3 comprises 14 residues. Germline CDR1 is SGHKS and CDR2 is YYEKEE (reference sequence). Trimming cost V 4 bases and J 3 bases, with 13 bases left between them. CDR3 sequence (DNA): TGTGCCAGCAGCATACAGGGTGTACACACTGAAGCTTTCTTT. This encodes CASSIQGVHTEAFF. Together with reference TRBV5-5 and TRBJ1-1, the CDR3 gives the full variable domain: DAGVTQSPTHLIKTRGQQVTLRCSPISGHKSVSWYQQVLGQGPQFIFQYYEKEERGRGNFPDRFSARQFPNYSSELNVNALLLGDSALYLCASSIQGVHTEAFFGQGTRLTVV.

The sample holds a few counts of this clone. The rearrangement links TRBV3-1 (or the pseudogene TRBV3-2) to TRBJ1-3; no reliable D call. The CDR3 spans 15 residues. The V end lost 4 bases, the J end lost 2 bases, and 12 bases lay between the germline ends. CDR1 and CDR2 from the germline V gene are LGHDT and YNNKEL (reference sequence). In nucleotides, the CDR3 is TGTGCCAGCAGCCCAAGCTCCGTCACTGGAAACACCATATATTTT. Translating gives CASSPSSVTGNTIYF.

This clone turned up a few times. The chain is built from TRBV4-1 and TRBJ2-1; 7 bases are a match to TRBD2. The length of the CDR3 is 15 residues. With V trimmed by 3 bases and J by 0 bases, 2 bases remained unmatched. Germline V gives CDR1 MGHRA, CDR2 YSYEKL. The CDR3 sequence is CASSHGGSSYNEQFF. The CDR3 bases are TGCGCCAGCAGCCATGGCGGGAGCTCCTACAATGAGCAGTTCTTC.

The chain links TRBV5-1 to TRBJ1-4; 7 nucleotides match TRBD1. CDR1 SGHRS and CDR2 YFSETQ come from the germline V gene. With 0 bases clipped from V and 7 bases from J, the junction kept 3 bases outside the gene matches. The CDR3 is 14 residues long. CDR3 sequence reads: CASSLGQGGEKLFF. DNA for the CDR3: TGCGCCAGCAGCTTGGGACAGGGTGGTGAAAAACTGTTTTTT.

This clone was recorded once. The chain couples TRBV7-2 to TRBJ2-7; D not resolved. Germline assignment: CDR1 SGHTA and CDR2 FQGNSA. This CDR3 contains 13 residues. The germline V and J ends were trimmed by 1 base and 6 bases, with 10 bases remaining between them. CDR3 residues: CASSLEVSGEQYF. The CDR3 nucleotides read TGTGCCAGCAGCTTAGAGGTCTCGGGCGAGCAGTACTTC.

The CDR3 here is CASSLQMGQGAPTEAFF. CDR3 DNA sequence: TGTGCCAGTAGTTTGCAAATGGGACAGGGGGCGCCCACTGAAGCTTTCTTT. The chain joins TRBV19 to TRBJ1-1; 12 bases fit TRBD1. The CDR3 spans 17 residues. V gave up 5 bases and J gave up 4 bases; unmatched junction bases: 11. The V gene's germline CDR1 is LNHDA and CDR2 SQIVND (reference sequence).

The V and J genes are TRBV12-3 or TRBV12-4 and TRBJ1-6; D unclear. There are 12 residues in the CDR3. Trimming took off 6 bases at V and 7 bases at J, with 7 bases between the two ends. CDR3 loop: CASSIENSPLHF. The CDR3 DNA follows: TGTGCCAGCAGCATCGAGAATTCACCCCTCCACTTT.

For the CDR3, the DNA is TGTGCCAGCAGCCCCAATCTCTGGAGCTACGAGCAGTACTTC. Translating gives CASSPNLWSYEQYF. This sequence joins TRBV7-2 and TRBJ2-7; D remains unclear. This CDR3 spans 14 amino acids. The V end was cut by 5 bases, the J end by 3 bases, with 14 bases between. In germline, CDR1 is SGHTA, CDR2 FQGNSA.

This clone occurred once. The chain combines TRBV14 with TRBJ2-2, with 7 bases that match TRBD1. J gave up 6 bases and V 4 bases, and 8 bases lay outside the gene matches. Looked up from germline, CDR1 is SGHDN and CDR2 is FVKESK. The CDR3 totals 15 residues. This CDR3 reads CASSRETGSAGELFF. DNA of the CDR3: TGTGCCAGCAGCCGGGAGACAGGGTCAGCCGGGGAGCTGTTTTTT.

The chain uses TRBV3-1 (or the pseudogene TRBV3-2) and TRBJ2-5, with a possible D match to TRBD2 (5 bases). Germline CDR1 is LGHDT and CDR2 is YNNKEL (reference sequence). The CDR3 is 14 amino acids. The V gene lost 3 bases and the J gene lost 1 base, with 9 bases spanning the gap. This CDR3 is CASSQVATQETQYF. In DNA, the CDR3 is TGTGCCAGCAGCCAGGTAGCGACCCAAGAGACCCAGTACTTC.

The gene calls are TRBV4-2 and TRBJ1-2; D remains unclear. V dropped 1 base and J dropped 2 bases, with 5 bases sitting between them. The CDR3 has 13 amino acids. Germline V gives CDR1 LGHNA, CDR2 YNFKEQ. The CDR3 loop is CASSQAKNYGYTF. DNA for the CDR3: TGTGCCAGCAGCCAAGCTAAGAACTATGGCTACACCTTC.

The CDR3 sequence: CASRRGSPNTEAFF. CDR3 DNA sequence: TGTGCCAGCAGGAGGGGGAGCCCCAACACTGAAGCTTTCTTT. This sequence joins TRBV6-6 and TRBJ1-1; D possibly corresponds to TRBD1 (6 bases). The CDR3 length is 14 residues. In germline, CDR1 is MNHNY, CDR2 SVGAGI (reference sequence). Trimming took off 6 bases at V and 2 bases at J, with 13 bases between the two ends.

This chain links TRBV11-2 with TRBJ1-2; no definite D call. Trimming cost V 11 bases and J 4 bases, with 14 bases left between them. This CDR3 has 12 amino acids. Germline values: CDR1 SGHAT, CDR2 FQNNGV. As DNA, the CDR3 is TGTGCCTCCGGAAGGGAGAGCTATGGCTACACCTTC. Translated: CASGRESYGYTF.

This chain joins TRBV7-9 and TRBJ1-1, with 9 bases identical to TRBD1. Unmatched junction bases numbered 1, after V lost 4 bases and J lost 1 base. Per the germline V gene, CDR1 is SEHNR and CDR2 is FQNEAQ (reference sequence). CDR3 length: 14 amino acids. The CDR3 sequence is CASSSGQGNTEAFF. The CDR3 nucleotides read TGTGCCAGCAGCTCGGGACAGGGGAACACTGAAGCTTTCTTT.

The rearrangement links TRBV11-2 to TRBJ1-6; no definite D call. V lost 2 bases, J lost 5 bases, and 16 bases lay in between. In germline, CDR1 is SGHAT, CDR2 FQNNGV. This CDR3 is 17 amino acids long. CDR3 loop: CASSLKVLAGNNSPLHF. Here the CDR3 DNA reads TGTGCCAGCAGCTTAAAGGTTCTAGCGGGGAATAATTCACCCCTCCACTTT.

This chain links TRBV6-2 or TRBV6-3 with TRBJ1-2, with 8 bases lining up with TRBD1. After removal of 5 bases from V and 8 bases from J, the junction contained 7 bases not matched to a gene. There are 13 residues in the CDR3. Germline CDR1 MNHEY, CDR2 SVGEGT. CDR3 coding DNA: TGTGCCAGCAGTCAGACAGGGGCTGAAGGCTACACCTTC. It codes for CASSQTGAEGYTF.

The rearrangement links TRBV5-1 to TRBJ1-4; a possible D gene is TRBD1 (6 bases). Germline CDR1 SGHRS, CDR2 YFSETQ. The CDR3 has 13 amino acids. Trimming took 2 bases from V and 8 from J, leaving 10 bases between them. CDR3 region: CASSFRGEEKLFF. The CDR3 bases are TGCGCCAGCAGCTTCAGGGGAGAAGAAAAACTGTTTTTT.

This chain joins TRBV21-1 and TRBJ1-6; the tabulated D call, TRBD1, remains unverified against the DNA. TRBV21-1 is listed as a pseudogene. This CDR3 is built from 14 residues. This CDR3 is CASSSNRGGSPLHF. In DNA, the CDR3 is TGTGCCAGCAGCAGCAACAGGGGGGGATCACCCCTCCACTTT.

The V call is TRBV5-3, the J call TRBJ2-5, with 7 bases fitting TRBD2. TRBV5-3 is recorded as an ORF, its role being uncertain. The CDR3 has 14 amino acids. V shed 0 bases, J shed 3 bases, and the junction held 2 bases outside the gene matches. The DNA of the CDR3 is TGTGCCAGAAGCTTGGCAGGGAGGGAAGAGACCCAGTACTTC. Translating it yields CARSLAGREETQYF.

This clone came up once. The rearrangement joins TRBV27 to TRBJ1-1; D is perhaps TRBD1 (5 bases). This CDR3 spans 12 amino acids. V gave up 4 bases and J gave up 4 bases, with 7 bases separating them. The germline V gene has CDR1 MNHEY and CDR2 SMNVEV (reference sequence). Here the CDR3 reads CASSSGPTEAFF. CDR3 nucleotides: TGTGCCAGCAGTTCAGGGCCCACTGAAGCTTTCTTT.

The genes are TRBV2 and TRBJ2-2; D is perhaps TRBD1 (6 bases). CDR1 SNHLY and CDR2 FYNNEI come from the germline V gene. V dropped 6 bases and J dropped 0 bases, with 11 bases sitting between them. This CDR3 spans 15 amino acids. For the CDR3, the DNA is TGTGCCAGCAGGCCGGGACAACCGAACACCGGGGAGCTGTTTTTT. Amino acid sequence: CASRPGQPNTGELFF.